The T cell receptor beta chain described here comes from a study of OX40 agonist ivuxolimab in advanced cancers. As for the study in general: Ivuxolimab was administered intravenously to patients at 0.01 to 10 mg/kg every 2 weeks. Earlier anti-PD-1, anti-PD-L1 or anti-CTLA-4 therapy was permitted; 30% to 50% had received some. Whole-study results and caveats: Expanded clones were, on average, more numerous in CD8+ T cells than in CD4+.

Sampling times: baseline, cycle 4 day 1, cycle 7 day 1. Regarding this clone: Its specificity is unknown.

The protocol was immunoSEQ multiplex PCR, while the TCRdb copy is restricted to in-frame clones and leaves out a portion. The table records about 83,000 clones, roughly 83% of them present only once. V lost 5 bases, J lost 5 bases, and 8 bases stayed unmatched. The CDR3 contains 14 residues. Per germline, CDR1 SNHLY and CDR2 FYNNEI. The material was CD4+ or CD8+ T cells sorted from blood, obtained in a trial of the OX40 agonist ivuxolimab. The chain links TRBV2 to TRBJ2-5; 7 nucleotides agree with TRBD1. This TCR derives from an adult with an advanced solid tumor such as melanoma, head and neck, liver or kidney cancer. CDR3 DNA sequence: TGTGCCAGCAGTCCCCTCGACAGGGTCGAGACCCAGTACTTC. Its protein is CASSPLDRVETQYF.